The present entry profiles one T cell receptor (beta chain) with its context. The table came from immunoSEQ multiplex PCR; TCRdb's copy has only in-frame clones and leaves some out. The table includes 550,000 to 600,000 clones, around 77% detected once. V lost 5 bases, J lost 8 bases, and 7 bases stayed unmatched. The germline V gene encodes CDR1 MNHEY and CDR2 SMNVEV (reference sequence). This CDR3 is 16 amino acids long. The data derive from a study of shared clonotypes between healthy human individuals. Sample: PBMCs. This chain uses TRBV27 with TRBJ2-1; 15 nucleotides match TRBD2. The sequence derives from a woman aged 40 to 50 in good health. Some clones in this sample may be carry-over from other donors' samples. For the CDR3, the DNA is TGTGCCAGCAGTACCCGGACTAGCGGGAGGGCCTATGAGCAGTTCTTC. Residues: CASSTRTSGRAYEQFF.